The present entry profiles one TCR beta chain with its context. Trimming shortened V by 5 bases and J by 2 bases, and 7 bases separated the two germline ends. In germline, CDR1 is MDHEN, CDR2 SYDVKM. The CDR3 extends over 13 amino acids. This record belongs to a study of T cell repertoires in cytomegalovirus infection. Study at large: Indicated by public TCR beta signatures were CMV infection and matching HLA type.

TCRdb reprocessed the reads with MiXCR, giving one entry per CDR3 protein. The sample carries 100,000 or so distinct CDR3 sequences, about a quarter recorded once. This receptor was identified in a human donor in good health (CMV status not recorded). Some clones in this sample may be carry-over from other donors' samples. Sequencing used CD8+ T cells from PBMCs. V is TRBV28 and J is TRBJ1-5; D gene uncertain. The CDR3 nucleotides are TGTGCCAGCAGTGGGCCAGGCAATCAGCCCCAGCATTTT. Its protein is CASSGPGNQPQHF.